These 22 T cell receptor beta chains came from one sample sequenced in a study of shared clonotypes between healthy human individuals. CD45RO-negative, CCR7-positively selected cells formed the naive CD8 fraction, excluding terminally differentiated effector memory CD45RA+ cells. Using immunoSEQ multiplex PCR, the repertoire was profiled, and TCRdb retains in-frame clones only, with some absent. The profile shows hundreds of thousands of clones, 95% of them singletons. What was sequenced was naive CD8+ T cells sorted from blood. Receptor source: a woman aged 25 to 39 in good health.

In its sample, this clone was seen once. V usage is TRBV27 and J usage is TRBJ2-2; 9 nucleotides agree with TRBD1. V shed 5 bases and J 7 bases; nucleotides not matched to a gene: 11. The CDR3 is 16 amino acids. CDR1 is MNHEY, CDR2 SMNVEV, per germline (reference sequence). CDR3 loop: CASSPGPGQGHGELFF. CDR3 DNA: TGTGCCAGCAGTCCGGGGCCGGGACAGGGACACGGGGAGCTGTTTTTT.

This clone was counted a single time. This chain uses TRBV19 with TRBJ2-7, with D possibly matching TRBD2 (6 bases). Germline V lookup: CDR1 LNHDA, CDR2 SQIVND (reference sequence). The CDR3 is 16 amino acids. V was trimmed by 3 bases and J by 0 bases, leaving 15 bases between them. CDR3 sequence: CASSIDGLGSSYEQYF. CDR3 bases: TGTGCCAGTAGTATCGACGGACTCGGGAGCTCCTACGAGCAGTACTTC. Full variable domain (remainder filled in from reference TRBV19 and TRBJ2-7): DGGITQSPKYLFRKEGQNVTLSCEQNLNHDAMYWYRQDPGQGLRLIYYSQIVNDFQKGDIAEGYSVSREKKESFPLTVTSAQKNPTAFYLCASSIDGLGSSYEQYFGPGTRLTVT.

The chain carries TRBV23-1 and TRBJ1-1; D not resolved. TRBV23-1 is marked as an open reading frame, function uncertain. V was pared by 7 bases and J by 4 bases, with 16 bases between. The CDR3 runs 14 residues. The DNA for the CDR3 is TGCGCCAGCACACTCGAAGTTTGGTGCACTGAAGCTTTCTTT. Translating gives CASTLEVWCTEAFF.

The chain employs TRBV11-2 and TRBJ2-3, with no clear D. CDR1 and CDR2 from the germline V gene are SGHAT and FQNNGV. The CDR3 loop spans 14 amino acids. V lost 5 bases to trimming and J lost 2 bases, with 11 bases between them. In DNA form, the CDR3 reads TGTGCCAGCAGCCCTGGGGTCATCACAGATACGCAGTATTTT. Amino acids: CASSPGVITDTQYF.

This chain links TRBV27 with TRBJ1-5, with a possible D match to TRBD1 (6 bases). Germline V lookup: CDR1 MNHEY, CDR2 SMNVEV (reference sequence). With 10 bases removed from V and 1 base from J, the gap between germline ends came to 14 bases. The CDR3 length is 14 residues. DNA for the CDR3: TGTGCCACAGGGAGGGGGGCCAGCAATCAGCCCCAGCATTTT. It is translated as CATGRGASNQPQHF.

The chain couples TRBV18 to TRBJ2-3; 7 positions agree with TRBD1. Germline CDR1 KGHSH, CDR2 LQKENI. The CDR3 is 15 amino acids. The trim removed 3 bases at V and 2 bases at J, leaving 5 bases unmatched. CDR3 nucleotide sequence: TGTGCCAGCTCACCTGGACAGGCGTCCACAGATACGCAGTATTTT. Its translation: CASSPGQASTDTQYF.

The chain uses TRBV9 and TRBJ2-2; 11 bases are a match to TRBD2. The CDR3 spans 17 residues. With 0 bases clipped from V and 3 bases from J, the junction kept 4 bases outside the gene matches. The germline CDR1 and CDR2 sequences are SGDLS and YYNGEE. The CDR3 DNA reads TGTGCCAGCAGCGTAGCTACTAGCGGGAGTTACACCGGGGAGCTGTTTTTT. It codes for CASSVATSGSYTGELFF.

The V gene is TRBV10-2, the J gene TRBJ2-7, with D possibly matching TRBD2 (6 bases). Germline V lookup: CDR1 WSHSY, CDR2 SAAADI. The CDR3 extends over 17 amino acids. Deletions cut 1 base from V and 0 bases from J, with 16 bases between. The CDR3 protein is CASSEFTHTDYSYEQYF. The CDR3 bases are TGCGCCAGCAGTGAGTTTACCCACACGGACTACTCCTACGAGCAGTACTTC.

Only one count was recorded for this clone. Other DNA sequences from this sample encode an identical CDR3 as well. J is TRBJ2-1 and V is TRBV27; D is ambiguous. This CDR3 is 11 amino acids long. Trimming took 3 bases from V and 7 from J, leaving 4 bases between them. Germline lookup yields CDR1 MNHEY and CDR2 SMNVEV (reference sequence). This chain's CDR3 is CASSFGNEQFF. The CDR3 bases are TGTGCCAGCAGTTTCGGGAATGAGCAGTTCTTC.

This sequence joins TRBV7-9 and TRBJ2-5; no reliable D call. The CDR3 extends over 14 amino acids. Between the trimmed V and J ends, which lost 4 bases and 0 bases, there was a span of 9 bases. CDR1 and CDR2 (germline): SEHNR, FQNEAQ (reference sequence). The CDR3 DNA follows: TGTGCCAGCAGCTCCCTGGGCTACCAAGAGACCCAGTACTTC. Amino acid sequence: CASSSLGYQETQYF. The full variable domain, with the rest looked up from reference TRBV7-9 and TRBJ2-5, is DTGVSQNPRHKITKRGQNVTFRCDPISEHNRLYWYRQTLGQGPEFLTYFQNEAQLEKSRLLSDRFSAERPKGSFSTLEIQRTEQGDSAMYLCASSSLGYQETQYFGPGTRLLVL.

CDR3 nucleotides: TGTGCCAGCAGCCAAGAATTTAGGAGGACCTCTGGAAACACCATATATTTT. This sequence encodes CASSQEFRRTSGNTIYF. The rearrangement joins TRBV4-2 to TRBJ1-3; D is unresolved. The CDR3 spans 17 residues. The germline V gene has CDR1 LGHNA and CDR2 YNFKEQ. The V end lost 0 bases, the J end lost 0 bases, and 12 bases lay between the germline ends.

The chain links TRBV27 to TRBJ1-5, with no clear D. Germline V gene sequence: CDR1 MNHEY, CDR2 SMNVEV (reference sequence). This CDR3 comprises 15 residues. Between the trimmed V and J ends, which lost 0 bases and 0 bases, there was a span of 6 bases. The chain's CDR3 is CASSLSTSSNQPQHF. CDR3 DNA sequence: TGTGCCAGCAGTTTATCAACGAGTAGCAATCAGCCCCAGCATTTT.

The chain is built from TRBV10-1 and TRBJ2-7, with 7 positions matching TRBD2. V lost 3 bases and J lost 2; bases outside the gene matches: 7. The CDR3 length is 15 residues. Germline CDR1 is WNHNN and CDR2 is SYGVQD (reference sequence). The CDR3 sequence is CASSDVAGDPYEQYF. As DNA, the CDR3 is TGCGCCAGCAGTGATGTGGCGGGAGACCCCTACGAGCAGTACTTC.

The chain has TRBV7-8 and TRBJ2-7; TRBD1 matches at 7 bases. Germline assignment: CDR1 SGHVS and CDR2 FQNEAQ. There are 16 residues in the CDR3. The V gene end was trimmed by 5 bases and the J gene end by 7 bases; junction bases not matched to a gene: 17. DNA for the CDR3: TGTGCCAGCAGCCCAGATCCAGGGACACAGGGGCGGGAGCAGTACTTC. This translates into CASSPDPGTQGREQYF.

For this clone: One end of the junction does not line up with germline, which may come from a read error. CDR3 protein: CASSFDSHEQYF. DNA for the CDR3: TGTGCCAGCAGCTTCGACTCCCACGAGCAGTACTTC. This rearrangement joins TRBV11-2 to TRBJ2-5; D is ambiguous. The J call may be mistaken, given a closer DNA end match to TRBJ2-7. The CDR3 runs 12 residues. Germline assignment: CDR1 SGHAT and CDR2 FQNNGV.

This chain connects TRBV5-5 to TRBJ2-7, with 7 bases matching TRBD2. Germline V gene lookup returns CDR1 SGHKS and CDR2 YYEKEE (reference sequence). The CDR3 runs 14 residues. J lost 4 bases, V lost 2 bases, and 6 bases had no gene match. DNA of the CDR3: TGTGCCAGCAGCTTTCGACTAGCAGGGTACGAGCAGTACTTC. Translation: CASSFRLAGYEQYF.

This clone appeared once. The chain's CDR3 is CASSLHIAAGAYEQYF. CDR3 bases: TGTGCCAGCAGCTTGCACATCGCGGCGGGAGCCTACGAGCAGTACTTC. The chain recombines TRBV7-8 with TRBJ2-7, with 7 nucleotides matching TRBD2. CDR1 SGHVS and CDR2 FQNEAQ come from the germline V gene. The CDR3 sequence is 16 residues long. Germline trimming cut 3 bases from V and 2 bases from J; bases unmatched to any gene: 10.

CDR3 sequence (DNA): TGTGCCAGCAGTTTTATTCGGGGTAGGGACTACGAGCAGTACTTC. Its translation is CASSFIRGRDYEQYF. The gene calls are TRBV27 and TRBJ2-7; TRBD2 might be the D (5 bases). Trimming pared 3 bases from V and 3 bases from J, leaving 15 bases between. Per the germline V gene, CDR1 is MNHEY and CDR2 is SMNVEV (reference sequence). This CDR3 spans 15 amino acids.

The chain employs TRBV25-1 and TRBJ1-1; D unresolved. V lost 2 bases and J 4 bases, leaving 5 bases between the germline ends. The CDR3 length is 12 residues. Germline CDR1 MGHDK, CDR2 SYGVNS. CDR3 amino acids: CASSESPTEAFF. The CDR3 region has the DNA TGTGCCAGCAGTGAAAGTCCCACTGAAGCTTTCTTT.

The V call is TRBV27, the J call TRBJ2-7; 7 bases align to TRBD2. V lost 3 bases to trimming and J lost 0 bases; unmatched junction nucleotides: 5. CDR1 is MNHEY and CDR2 is SMNVEV in the germline V gene (reference sequence). CDR3 length: 15 amino acids. DNA of the CDR3: TGTGCCAGCAGTTTTGGGGGGGGACCCTCCTACGAGCAGTACTTC. Translation gives CASSFGGGPSYEQYF.

The chain combines TRBV27 with TRBJ1-2, with D unclear. In germline, CDR1 is MNHEY, CDR2 SMNVEV (reference sequence). The CDR3 runs to 13 residues. Trimming removed 7 bases at V and 6 bases at J, with 15 bases between. DNA for the CDR3: TGTGCCAGCACCTCGAGGTTCTTAAATGGCTACACCTTC. As protein: CASTSRFLNGYTF.

Only one count was recorded for this clone. The chain combines TRBV19 with TRBJ2-7, with D possibly TRBD2 on 5 matching bases. V lost 5 bases and J lost 0, with 14 bases in between. The CDR3 extends over 15 amino acids. Germline lookup yields CDR1 LNHDA and CDR2 SQIVND (reference sequence). The CDR3 region has the DNA TGTGCCAGTAGTCCTTGGGCGGGCAACTCCTACGAGCAGTACTTC. Protein product: CASSPWAGNSYEQYF.